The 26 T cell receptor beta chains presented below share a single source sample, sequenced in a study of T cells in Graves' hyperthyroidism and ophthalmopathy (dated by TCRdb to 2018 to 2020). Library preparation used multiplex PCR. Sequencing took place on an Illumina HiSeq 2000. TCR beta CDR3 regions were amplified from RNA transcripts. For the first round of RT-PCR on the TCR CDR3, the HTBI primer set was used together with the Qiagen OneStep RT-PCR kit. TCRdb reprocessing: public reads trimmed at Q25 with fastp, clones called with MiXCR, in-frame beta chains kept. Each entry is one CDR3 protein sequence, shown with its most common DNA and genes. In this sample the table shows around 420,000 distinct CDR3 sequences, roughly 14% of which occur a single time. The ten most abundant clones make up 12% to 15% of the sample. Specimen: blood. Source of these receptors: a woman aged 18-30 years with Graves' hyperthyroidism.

The CDR3 protein is CASSPNQGQSSPLHF. The CDR3 region has the DNA TGTGCCAGCAGCCCTAATCAGGGACAGTCGTCACCCCTCCACTTT. The V and J genes are TRBV7-9 and TRBJ1-6, with 7 bases aligning to TRBD1. The CDR3 extends over 15 amino acids. The germline V gene encodes CDR1 SEHNR and CDR2 FQNEAQ (reference sequence). With 5 bases clipped from V and 10 bases from J, the junction kept 11 bases outside the gene matches.

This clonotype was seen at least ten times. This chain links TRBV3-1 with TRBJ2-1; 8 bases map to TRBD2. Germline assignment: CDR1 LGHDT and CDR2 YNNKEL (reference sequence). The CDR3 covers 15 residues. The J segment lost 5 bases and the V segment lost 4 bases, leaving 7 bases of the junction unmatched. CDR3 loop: CASSLGGAYHNEQFF. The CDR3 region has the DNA TGTGCCAGCAGCCTCGGGGGGGCATACCACAATGAGCAGTTCTTC.

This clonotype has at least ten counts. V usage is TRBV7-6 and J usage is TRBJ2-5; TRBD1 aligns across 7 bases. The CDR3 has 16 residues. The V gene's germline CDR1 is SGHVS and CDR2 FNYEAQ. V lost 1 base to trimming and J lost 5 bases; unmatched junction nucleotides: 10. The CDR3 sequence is CASSLEGNRGLETQYF. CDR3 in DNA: TGTGCCAGCAGCTTAGAGGGCAACAGGGGATTGGAGACCCAGTACTTC.

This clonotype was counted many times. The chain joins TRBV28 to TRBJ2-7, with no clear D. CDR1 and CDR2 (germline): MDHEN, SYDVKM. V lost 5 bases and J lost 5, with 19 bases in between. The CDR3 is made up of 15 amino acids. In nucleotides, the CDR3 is TGTGCCAGCAGTGTTCCCACGGGCCTCGGGCACGAGCAGTACTTC. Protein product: CASSVPTGLGHEQYF.

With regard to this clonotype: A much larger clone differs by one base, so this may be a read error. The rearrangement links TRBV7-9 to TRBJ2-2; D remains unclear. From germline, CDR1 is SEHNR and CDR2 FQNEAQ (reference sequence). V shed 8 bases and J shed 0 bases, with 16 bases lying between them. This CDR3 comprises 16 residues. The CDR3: CASGPKRAANTGELFF. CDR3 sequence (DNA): TGTGCCAGCGGCCCGAAAAGGGCTGCGAACACCGGGGAGCTGTTTTTT.

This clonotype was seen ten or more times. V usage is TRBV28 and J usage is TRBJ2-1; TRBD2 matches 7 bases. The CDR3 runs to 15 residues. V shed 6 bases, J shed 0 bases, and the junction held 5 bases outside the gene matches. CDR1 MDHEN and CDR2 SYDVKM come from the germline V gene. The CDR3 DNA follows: TGTGCCAGCAGGACTAGCTGGAGCTCCTACAATGAGCAGTTCTTC. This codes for CASRTSWSSYNEQFF. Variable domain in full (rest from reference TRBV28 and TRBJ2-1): DVKVTQSSRYLVKRTGEKVFLECVQDMDHENMFWYRQDPGLGLRLIYFSYDVKMKEKGDIPEGYSVSREKKERFSLILESASTNQTSMYLCASRTSWSSYNEQFFGPGTRLTVL.

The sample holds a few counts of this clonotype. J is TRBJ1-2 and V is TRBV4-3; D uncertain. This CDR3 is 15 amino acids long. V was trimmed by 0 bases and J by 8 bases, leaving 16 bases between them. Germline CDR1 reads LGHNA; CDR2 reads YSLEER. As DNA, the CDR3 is TGCGCCAGCAGCCAAGATAACGCCCGGGTTGGCGGCTACACCTTC. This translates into CASSQDNARVGGYTF.

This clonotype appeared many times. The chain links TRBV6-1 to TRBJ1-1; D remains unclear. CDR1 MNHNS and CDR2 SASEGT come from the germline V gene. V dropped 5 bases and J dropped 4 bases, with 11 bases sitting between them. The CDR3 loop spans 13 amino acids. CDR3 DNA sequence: TGTGCCAGCAGTTTAAACTCAGTCACTGAAGCTTTCTTT. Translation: CASSLNSVTEAFF.

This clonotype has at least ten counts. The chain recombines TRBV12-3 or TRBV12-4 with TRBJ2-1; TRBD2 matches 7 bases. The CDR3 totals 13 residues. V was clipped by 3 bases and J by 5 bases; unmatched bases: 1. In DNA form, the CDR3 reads TGTGCCAGCAGTTTGCTAGCGGACAATGAGCAGTTCTTC. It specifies CASSLLADNEQFF.

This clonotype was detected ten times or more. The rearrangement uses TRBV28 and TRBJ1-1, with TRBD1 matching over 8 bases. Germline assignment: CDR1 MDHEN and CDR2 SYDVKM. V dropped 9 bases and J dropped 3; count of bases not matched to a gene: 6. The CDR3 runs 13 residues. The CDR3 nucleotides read TGTGCCAGTCGGACAGGGTGGTACACTGAAGCTTTCTTT. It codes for CASRTGWYTEAFF.

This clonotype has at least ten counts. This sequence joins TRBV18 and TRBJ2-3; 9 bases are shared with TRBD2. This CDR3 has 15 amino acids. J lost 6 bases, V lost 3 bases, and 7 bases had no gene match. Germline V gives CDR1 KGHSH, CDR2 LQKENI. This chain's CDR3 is CASSPPGLAPDTQYF. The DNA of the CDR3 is TGTGCCAGCTCACCGCCGGGACTAGCTCCCGATACGCAGTATTTT.

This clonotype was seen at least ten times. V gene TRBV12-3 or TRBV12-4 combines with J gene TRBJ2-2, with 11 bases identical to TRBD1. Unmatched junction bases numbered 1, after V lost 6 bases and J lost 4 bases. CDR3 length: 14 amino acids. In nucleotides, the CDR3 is TGTGCCAGCAGGGGGACAGGGGGCACCGGGGAGCTGTTTTTT. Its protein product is CASRGTGGTGELFF.

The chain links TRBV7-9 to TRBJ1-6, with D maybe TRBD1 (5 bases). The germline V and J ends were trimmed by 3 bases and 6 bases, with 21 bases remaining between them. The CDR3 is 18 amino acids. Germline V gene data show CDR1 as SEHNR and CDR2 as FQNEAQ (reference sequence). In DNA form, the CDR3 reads TGTGCCAGCAGCTTCCCGAGCGACGGGGCGGCGGCTAATTCACCCCTCCACTTT. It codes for CASSFPSDGAAANSPLHF.

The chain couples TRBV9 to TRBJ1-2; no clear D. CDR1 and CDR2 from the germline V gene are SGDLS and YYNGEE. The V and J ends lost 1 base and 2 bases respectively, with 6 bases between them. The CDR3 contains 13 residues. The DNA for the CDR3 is TGTGCCAGCAGCGTAAACTCAAACTATGGCTACACCTTC. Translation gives CASSVNSNYGYTF.

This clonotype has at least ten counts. The CDR3 DNA sequence: TGTGCCAGCAGTCTGAAGGGGGATCACACAGATACGCAGTATTTT. This gives the protein CASSLKGDHTDTQYF. The chain carries TRBV28 and TRBJ2-3; possibly TRBD1 for D (6 bases). The CDR3 extends over 15 amino acids. Germline V CDR1 and CDR2: MDHEN, SYDVKM. V was pared by 5 bases and J by 2 bases, with 14 bases between.

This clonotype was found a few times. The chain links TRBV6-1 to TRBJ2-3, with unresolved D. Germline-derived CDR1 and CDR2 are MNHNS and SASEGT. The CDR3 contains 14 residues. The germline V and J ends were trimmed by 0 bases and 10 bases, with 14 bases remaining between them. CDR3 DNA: TGTGCCAGCAGTGAAGCGCAGTCGCGGTCGGCGCAGTATTTT. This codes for CASSEAQSRSAQYF.

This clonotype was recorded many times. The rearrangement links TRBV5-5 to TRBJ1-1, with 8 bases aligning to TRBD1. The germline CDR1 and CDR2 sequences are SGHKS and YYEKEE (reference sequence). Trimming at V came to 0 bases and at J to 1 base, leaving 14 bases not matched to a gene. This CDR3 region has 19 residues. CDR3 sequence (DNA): TGTGCCAGCAGCTTGGTTTTTGCGGACAGGGTTCTCCAGAACACTGAAGCTTTCTTT. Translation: CASSLVFADRVLQNTEAFF.

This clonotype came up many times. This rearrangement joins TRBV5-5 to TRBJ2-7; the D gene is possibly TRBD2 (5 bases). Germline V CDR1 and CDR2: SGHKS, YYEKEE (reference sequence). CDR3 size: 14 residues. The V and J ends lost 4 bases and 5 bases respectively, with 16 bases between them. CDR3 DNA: TGTGCCAGCAGCCAGCTCCTAGCTTCACACGAGCAGTACTTC. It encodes CASSQLLASHEQYF.

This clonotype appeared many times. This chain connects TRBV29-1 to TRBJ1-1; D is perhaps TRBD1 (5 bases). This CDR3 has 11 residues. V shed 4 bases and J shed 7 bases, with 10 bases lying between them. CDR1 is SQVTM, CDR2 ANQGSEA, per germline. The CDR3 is CSVVGGGEAFF. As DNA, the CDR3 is TGCAGCGTTGTGGGGGGGGGTGAAGCTTTCTTT.

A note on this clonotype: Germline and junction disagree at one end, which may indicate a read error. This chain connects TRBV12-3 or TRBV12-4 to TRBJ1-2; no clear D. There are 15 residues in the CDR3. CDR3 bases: TGTGCCAGCAGTTCACTGCTCGTGCTAGCCTATGGCTACGCCTTC. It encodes CASSSLLVLAYGYAF.

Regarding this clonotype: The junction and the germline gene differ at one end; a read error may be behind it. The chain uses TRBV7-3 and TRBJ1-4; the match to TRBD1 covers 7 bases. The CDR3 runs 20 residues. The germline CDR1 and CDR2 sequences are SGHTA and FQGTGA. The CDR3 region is CAGSLPTNLKGTATNEKLFF. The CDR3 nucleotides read TGTGCCGGCAGCTTACCGACCAACCTAAAAGGGACAGCAACTAATGAAAAACTGTTTTTT.

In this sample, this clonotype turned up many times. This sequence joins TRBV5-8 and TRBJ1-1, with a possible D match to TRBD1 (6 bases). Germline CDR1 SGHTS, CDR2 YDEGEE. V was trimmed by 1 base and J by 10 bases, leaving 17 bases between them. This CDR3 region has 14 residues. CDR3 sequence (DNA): TGTGCCAGCAGCTTGCAACGACAGGAATTCGTAGCTTTCTTT. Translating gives CASSLQRQEFVAFF.

CDR3 nucleotide sequence: TGCAGTGCTAGAGTTCCGGGGGGGTGGGAGACCCAGTACTTC. This codes for CSARVPGGWETQYF. The chain uses TRBV20-1 and TRBJ2-5, with 8 bases that match TRBD2. Germline-derived CDR1 and CDR2 are DFQATT and SNEGSKA (reference sequence). V gave up 1 base and J gave up 5 bases; unmatched junction bases: 6. There are 14 residues in the CDR3.

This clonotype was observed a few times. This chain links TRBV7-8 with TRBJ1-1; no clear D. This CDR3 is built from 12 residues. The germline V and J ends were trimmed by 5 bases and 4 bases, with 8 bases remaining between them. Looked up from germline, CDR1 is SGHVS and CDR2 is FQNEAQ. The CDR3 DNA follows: TGTGCCAGCAGCCACGGACCCACTGAAGCTTTCTTT. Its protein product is CASSHGPTEAFF. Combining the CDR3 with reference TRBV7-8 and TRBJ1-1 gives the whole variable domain GAGVSQSPRYKVAKRGQDVALRCDPISGHVSLFWYQQALGQGPEFLTYFQNEAQLDKSGLPSDRFFAERPEGSVSTLKIQRTQQEDSAVYLCASSHGPTEAFFGQGTRLTVV.

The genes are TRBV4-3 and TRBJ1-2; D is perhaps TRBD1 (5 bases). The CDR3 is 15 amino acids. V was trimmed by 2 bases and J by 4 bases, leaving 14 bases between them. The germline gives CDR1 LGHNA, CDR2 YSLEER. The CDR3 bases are TGCGCCAGCAGCCAAACCTTGACAGCCGTCTATGGCTACACCTTC. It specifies CASSQTLTAVYGYTF.

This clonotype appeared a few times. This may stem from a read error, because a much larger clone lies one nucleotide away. The CDR3 reads CSASPIRGGRYNEQYF. CDR3 DNA: TGCAGTGCTAGCCCTATCCGCGGAGGAAGGTACAATGAGCAGTACTTC. This chain uses TRBV20-1 with TRBJ2-1, with a tentative D call TRBD2 (5 bases). The end of the DNA fits TRBJ2-7 better, so the J call may be wrong. Germline values: CDR1 DFQATT, CDR2 SNEGSKA (reference sequence). This CDR3 region has 16 residues.